Here is one T cell receptor (beta chain) with its context. Its antigen remains unknown. The data were obtained in a study of CD8+ T cells in alopecia areata. Study-level information: Administration of oral tofacitinib to treated patients was at 5 to 10 mg twice daily.

This CDR3 region has 13 residues. CDR1 is KGHSH and CDR2 is LQKENI in the germline V gene. Trimming removed 4 bases at V and 3 bases at J, with 9 bases between. The sequencing template was cDNA reverse transcribed from extracted RNA. Produced via immunoSEQ multiplex PCR; TCRdb's table is partial and in-frame only. The sample contains about 110,000 clones, roughly three fifths of which appear only once. Treatment reported: oral pan-JAK inhibitor, 5-10 mg twice daily. Study outcomes and limitations: Researchers report lesional scalp, most notably alopecia totalis/universalis, outstripped normal scalp in clonality. It was observed that many expanded lesional clones persisted in scalp and blood during tofacitinib.

The receptor's source is a human donor with alopecia areata. Here the sequenced sample was CD4+ T cells sorted from blood, taken at week 24, from a patient treated with tofacitinib. The V gene is TRBV18, the J gene TRBJ2-5; possible D gene TRBD2, 6 bases. CDR3 coding DNA: TGTGCCAGCTCACTCGGCGGGAAAGAGACCCAGTACTTC. Its translation: CASSLGGKETQYF.